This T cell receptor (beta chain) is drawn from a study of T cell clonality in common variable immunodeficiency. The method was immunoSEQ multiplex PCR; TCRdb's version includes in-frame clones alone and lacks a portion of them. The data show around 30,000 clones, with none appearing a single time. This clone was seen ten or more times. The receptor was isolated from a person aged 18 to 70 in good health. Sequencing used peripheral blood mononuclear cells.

The DNA read from the CDR3 is TGTGCCATCACCCAAGGGGGAGGTCAGCCC. Translation gives CAITQGGGQP. The whole CDR3 is CAITQGGGQPQHF. The chain joins TRBV10-3 to TRBJ1-5; possible D gene TRBD1, 6 bases. The read is 3 residues too short to cover the CDR3 end, so that end is filled in from the germline J gene. The germline CDR1 and CDR2 sequences are ENHRY and SYGVKD. The CDR3 is 13 residues long. The germline V and J ends were trimmed by 7 bases and 6 bases, with 13 bases remaining between them.